The 18 T cell receptor beta chains given below trace back to one sample, sequenced in a study of T cell clonotyping in hematopoietic cell transplantation. The data were produced by immunoSEQ multiplex PCR, yet TCRdb's version contains in-frame clones alone and is incomplete. The sample lists approximately 70,000 clones, 94% occurring once. The sequencing input was peripheral blood mononuclear cells. The receptors shown here come from a man aged 50-60 years in good health. Some clones in this sample may be carry-over from other donors' samples.

Only one count was recorded for this clone. V is TRBV18 and J is TRBJ2-3; TRBD2 agrees at 8 bases. This CDR3 region has 15 residues. The junction had 5 bases not matched to a gene; V was cut back by 6 bases and J by 0 bases. Germline values: CDR1 KGHSH, CDR2 LQKENI. CDR3 in DNA: TGTGCCAGCTCGTCCACTAGCGGCAGCACAGATACGCAGTATTTT. It yields the protein CASSSTSGSTDTQYF.

This clone was picked up one time. The rearrangement joins TRBV6-1 to TRBJ2-4, with D possibly TRBD2 on 6 matching bases. The germline V gene has CDR1 MNHNS and CDR2 SASEGT. Deletions cut 4 bases from V and 16 bases from J, with 17 bases between. The CDR3 is 12 amino acids. The CDR3 reads CASSGGLWLGYF. The CDR3, as DNA: TGTGCCAGCAGTGGCGGACTATGGCTGGGTTACTTC.

A single count supports this clone. V usage is TRBV2 and J usage is TRBJ2-5, with 9 bases matching TRBD2. The V gene end was trimmed by 8 bases and the J gene end by 4 bases; junction bases not matched to a gene: 8. The germline CDR1 and CDR2 sequences are SNHLY and FYNNEI. This CDR3 is built from 14 residues. The CDR3 sequence: CASGGRARGETQYF. CDR3 sequence (DNA): TGTGCCAGCGGCGGGAGGGCTCGGGGAGAGACCCAGTACTTC.

This clone appeared once. The chain carries TRBV7-3 and TRBJ1-5, with D uncertain. The CDR3 covers 13 residues. Trimming cost V 5 bases and J 5 bases, with 10 bases left between them. The germline V gene encodes CDR1 SGHTA and CDR2 FQGTGA. This chain's CDR3 is CASSLQADQPQHF. The DNA for the CDR3 is TGTGCCAGCAGCCTCCAAGCCGATCAGCCCCAGCATTTT.

The chain has TRBV19 and TRBJ2-2, with unresolved D. Germline V gives CDR1 LNHDA, CDR2 SQIVND (reference sequence). There are 13 residues in the CDR3. V was pared by 5 bases and J by 6 bases, with 10 bases between. The CDR3 is CASSPRWAGELFF. The CDR3 nucleotides are TGTGCCAGTAGTCCCCGCTGGGCCGGGGAGCTGTTTTTT. The full variable domain, with the rest looked up from reference TRBV19 and TRBJ2-2, is DGGITQSPKYLFRKEGQNVTLSCEQNLNHDAMYWYRQDPGQGLRLIYYSQIVNDFQKGDIAEGYSVSREKKESFPLTVTSAQKNPTAFYLCASSPRWAGELFFGEGSRLTVL.

The V gene is TRBV29-1, the J gene TRBJ2-7, with TRBD1 matching 12 bases. This CDR3 is 15 amino acids long. The junction had 8 bases not matched to a gene; V was cut back by 6 bases and J by 2 bases. Germline values: CDR1 SQVTM, CDR2 ANQGSEA. CDR3 residues: CSVATGTGGAYEQYF. The CDR3 region has the DNA TGCAGCGTCGCGACCGGGACAGGGGGCGCCTACGAGCAGTACTTC.

This clone has just one count. This chain uses TRBV9 with TRBJ2-5; D may be TRBD1 (6 bases). V was pared by 4 bases and J by 0 bases, with 13 bases between. The CDR3 contains 15 residues. From germline, CDR1 is SGDLS and CDR2 YYNGEE. CDR3 residues: CASSPGQTYQETQYF. As DNA, the CDR3 is TGTGCCAGCAGCCCAGGACAGACCTACCAAGAGACCCAGTACTTC.

The chain has TRBV29-1 and TRBJ1-2; D perhaps matches TRBD1 (6 bases). Germline CDR1 is SQVTM and CDR2 is ANQGSEA. This CDR3 is built from 14 residues. The V and J ends lost 4 bases and 4 bases respectively, with 16 bases between them. CDR3 in DNA: TGCAGCGTTGTTCGACAGGATAAGGGCTATGGCTACACCTTC. Translation gives CSVVRQDKGYGYTF. The variable domain in full, with the rest retrieved from reference TRBV29-1 and TRBJ1-2, is SAVISQKPSRDICQRGTSLTIQCQVDSQVTMMFWYRQQPGQSLTLIATANQGSEATYESGFVIDKFPISRPNLTFSTLTVSNMSPEDSSIYLCSVVRQDKGYGYTFGSGTRLTVV.

This chain links TRBV27 with TRBJ1-1, with D possibly TRBD1 on 6 matching bases. The CDR3 has 14 residues. Germline V gene lookup returns CDR1 MNHEY and CDR2 SMNVEV (reference sequence). The ends were cut back, 5 bases at V and 6 bases at J, with 16 bases in the middle. The CDR3 is CASSPRGGSAEAFF. CDR3 nucleotide sequence: TGTGCCAGCAGTCCCCGAGGGGGTTCGGCTGAAGCTTTCTTT.

The V gene is TRBV6-5, the J gene TRBJ1-1; no definite D call. Germline values: CDR1 MNHEY, CDR2 SVGAGI. The CDR3 consists of 13 residues. V shed 7 bases and J shed 2 bases, with 11 bases lying between them. DNA for the CDR3: TGTGCCAGCAAAGTCCTTCTTAACACTGAAGCTTTCTTT. It specifies CASKVLLNTEAFF.

This chain links TRBV28 with TRBJ2-5; no clear D. With the DNA end fitting TRBJ2-7 better, the J assignment may be wrong. The CDR3 covers 13 residues. Germline-derived CDR1 and CDR2 are MDHEN and SYDVKM. CDR3: CASSLNPVYEQYF. CDR3 nucleotide sequence: TGTGCCAGCAGTTTAAACCCTGTTTACGAGCAGTACTTC.

V gene TRBV29-1 combines with J gene TRBJ1-5; TRBD1 is a possible D gene (5 bases). The CDR3 loop spans 12 amino acids. Germline assignment: CDR1 SQVTM and CDR2 ANQGSEA. The V end was cut by 7 bases, the J end by 2 bases, with 9 bases between. The CDR3 here is CSAWDGNQPQHF. In DNA form, the CDR3 reads TGCAGCGCGTGGGACGGCAATCAGCCCCAGCATTTT.

This clone was detected only a few times. J is TRBJ1-2 and V is TRBV29-1; D is unresolved. Looked up from germline, CDR1 is SQVTM and CDR2 is ANQGSEA. This CDR3 contains 11 residues. V was trimmed by 1 base and J by 8 bases, leaving 8 bases between them. CDR3 sequence: CSVEALVGYTF. In DNA, the CDR3 is TGCAGCGTTGAAGCCCTTGTCGGCTACACCTTC.

With respect to this clone: At one end the junction does not follow the germline gene, possibly because of a read error. The chain uses TRBV7-7 and TRBJ2-3; 10 bases align to TRBD1. The CDR3 is 14 amino acids. Looked up from germline, CDR1 is SSHAT and CDR2 is FNYEAQ (reference sequence). Written as DNA, the CDR3 is TGTGCTAGCAGCCTGGGACAGGGGACAGATACGCAGTATTTT. This gives the protein CASSLGQGTDTQYF.

V and J are TRBV19 and TRBJ1-1, with D tentatively TRBD1 (6 bases). The CDR3 runs 15 residues. Per germline, CDR1 LNHDA and CDR2 SQIVND (reference sequence). V lost 7 bases to trimming and J lost 4 bases, with 19 bases between them. CDR3 sequence reads: CASTRGEGVSTEAFF. CDR3 nucleotides: TGTGCCAGTACCCGGGGCGAGGGGGTAAGCACTGAAGCTTTCTTT.

The chain recombines TRBV5-1 with TRBJ1-3; D may be TRBD1 (6 bases). Germline loops: CDR1 SGHRS, CDR2 YFSETQ. V was shortened by 0 bases and J by 0 bases, with 10 bases between the two germline ends. This CDR3 has 16 amino acids. CDR3: CASSLGDRNSGNTIYF. CDR3 nucleotide sequence: TGCGCCAGCAGCTTGGGAGACAGGAACTCTGGAAACACCATATATTTT.

The chain links TRBV7-8 to TRBJ2-5; TRBD1 might be the D (5 bases). CDR3 length equals 14 residues. The germline gives CDR1 SGHVS, CDR2 FQNEAQ. Trimming removed 2 bases from V and 3 bases from J, with 10 bases in between. The chain's CDR3 is CASSLSPGKETQYF. CDR3 coding DNA: TGTGCCAGCAGCTTATCGCCAGGGAAAGAGACCCAGTACTTC.

This sequence joins TRBV30 and TRBJ1-5, with D unresolved. Trimming removed 3 bases at V and 4 bases at J, with 13 bases between. The V gene's germline CDR1 is GTSNPN and CDR2 SVGIG (reference sequence). There are 14 residues in the CDR3. In DNA, the CDR3 is TGTGCCTGGAGGCGCGGCGCGGGAAATCAGCCCCAGCATTTT. Translation: CAWRRGAGNQPQHF.